This T cell receptor (beta chain) stems from a study of T cells in Graves' hyperthyroidism and ophthalmopathy. Looking at the study overall: Peripheral blood specimens were obtained at initial diagnosis, prior to any treatment. General observations from the study: Blood also carried most thyroid clonotypes expanded above 0.001. Ophthalmopathy cases were set apart from stable hyperthyroidism by a 13 V-J model.

TCR beta CDR3 regions were amplified from RNA transcripts. The HTBI primer set drove a first-round RT-PCR of the TCR CDR3. TCRdb passed the multiplex PCR reads through MiXCR, listing each CDR3 protein once. The sample has roughly 280,000 distinct CDR3 sequences; over 20% are singletons. Points on this clonotype: Antigen: not known.

CDR1 is MGHRA, CDR2 YSYEKL, per germline. This CDR3 region has 14 residues. V was clipped by 1 base and J by 3 bases, with 9 bases between them. The sequenced sample was blood. This TCR was sampled from a man aged 25-45 years with Graves' ophthalmopathy. The rearrangement uses TRBV4-1 and TRBJ1-1; D is uncertain. The CDR3 is CASSQAGFHTEAFF. DNA of the CDR3: TGCGCCAGCAGCCAAGCTGGGTTTCACACTGAAGCTTTCTTT.